Each of the 23 T cell receptor beta chains below was sequenced from the same sample in a study of cytomegalovirus exposure and HLA in healthy donors. The PCR used 60 Vbeta and 13 Jbeta primers. TCRdb keeps only in-frame clones here, not all; method: immunoSEQ multiplex PCR. This repertoire includes 65,000 to 90,000 clones. Input material: PBMCs. The origin of the receptors is a female donor in good health and CMV-seropositive.

The J gene is TRBJ1-2, the V gene TRBV13; no reliable D call. CDR3 length: 12 amino acids. Germline CDR1 reads PRHDT; CDR2 reads FYEKMQ (reference sequence). The V end was cut by 1 base, the J end by 4 bases, with 4 bases between. The CDR3 nucleotides are TGTGCCAGCAGCTTAGCCGGCTATGGCTACACCTTC. Amino acid sequence: CASSLAGYGYTF.

The chain combines TRBV2 with TRBJ1-5; a possible D gene is TRBD1 (6 bases). V was shortened by 6 bases and J by 2 bases, with 14 bases between the two germline ends. The CDR3 runs 15 residues. The germline V gene encodes CDR1 SNHLY and CDR2 FYNNEI. CDR3 coding DNA: TGTGCCAGCAGGCCTGGACAGCCCGGCAATCAGCCCCAGCATTTT. Translating it yields CASRPGQPGNQPQHF.

The chain is built from TRBV14 and TRBJ1-2; D is unresolved. Trimming left V 0 bases short and J 3 bases short, with 5 bases between. Germline V gene sequence: CDR1 SGHDN, CDR2 FVKESK. This CDR3 spans 13 amino acids. The CDR3 sequence is CASSQETYYGYTF. Here the CDR3 DNA reads TGTGCCAGCAGCCAAGAAACATACTATGGCTACACCTTC.

The rearrangement uses TRBV11-2 and TRBJ2-5, with 11 bases matching TRBD2. Trimming cost V 1 base and J 2 bases; bases outside gene matches: 0. CDR3 size: 15 residues. Germline loops: CDR1 SGHAT, CDR2 FQNNGV. For the CDR3, the DNA is TGTGCCAGCAGCTTAGGACTAGCGGGGCAAGAGACCCAGTACTTC. This codes for CASSLGLAGQETQYF.

The V call is TRBV5-1, the J call TRBJ2-2; possibly TRBD2 for D (5 bases). Between the trimmed V and J ends, which lost 1 base and 0 bases, there was a span of 13 bases. The CDR3 sequence is 17 residues long. Germline CDR1 and CDR2: SGHRS and YFSETQ. The CDR3 DNA reads as TGCGCCAGCAGCTTGAGATCAACGGGAACGAACACCGGGGAGCTGTTTTTT. This sequence encodes CASSLRSTGTNTGELFF.

J is TRBJ1-2 and V is TRBV28, with D uncertain. V lost 6 bases and J lost 3, with 11 bases in between. CDR1 MDHEN and CDR2 SYDVKM come from the germline V gene. CDR3 length equals 13 residues. CDR3 residues: CASSVSRDYGYTF. The CDR3 DNA reads TGTGCCAGCAGCGTCTCGAGGGACTATGGCTACACCTTC.

The CDR3 loop reads CASSQVRGLSYEQYF. CDR3 sequence (DNA): TGCGCCAGCAGCCAAGTGCGGGGACTGTCCTACGAGCAGTACTTC. V usage is TRBV4-3 and J usage is TRBJ2-7; D possibly corresponds to TRBD2 (6 bases). Between the trimmed V and J ends, which lost 1 base and 1 base, there was a span of 11 bases. This CDR3 region has 15 residues. The germline CDR1 and CDR2 sequences are LGHNA and YSLEER.

The rearrangement joins TRBV4-3 to TRBJ2-5; D possibly corresponds to TRBD2 (5 bases). CDR1 is LGHNA, CDR2 YSLEER, per germline. This CDR3 is built from 15 residues. V was trimmed by 4 bases and J by 2 bases, leaving 14 bases between them. CDR3 sequence: CASSPFLAGQETQYF. Here the CDR3 DNA reads TGCGCCAGCAGCCCTTTTCTAGCCGGGCAAGAGACCCAGTACTTC.

This rearrangement joins TRBV4-1 to TRBJ1-5; tentative D call: TRBD1 (5 bases). The CDR3 sequence is 17 residues long. In germline, CDR1 is MGHRA, CDR2 YSYEKL. Trimming left V 1 base short and J 0 bases short, with 13 bases between. The CDR3 reads CASSQGGGRDSNQPQHF. CDR3 nucleotide sequence: TGCGCCAGCAGCCAAGGGGGGGGACGGGATAGCAATCAGCCCCAGCATTTT.

The V and J genes are TRBV5-1 and TRBJ2-5, with D possibly TRBD1 on 6 matching bases. Germline CDR1 reads SGHRS; CDR2 reads YFSETQ. This CDR3 contains 16 residues. V shed 5 bases and J shed 4 bases, with 21 bases lying between them. The DNA of the CDR3 is TGCGCCAGCAGATCGACCTTCAGGGGCTTTGGAGAGACCCAGTACTTC. Translating gives CASRSTFRGFGETQYF.

CDR3 loop: CASSPGGQGAYEQYF. The CDR3 nucleotides are TGTGCCAGCTCACCCGGGGGACAGGGGGCTTACGAGCAGTACTTC. The chain is built from TRBV18 and TRBJ2-7, with TRBD1 identical over 12 bases. The V segment lost 3 bases and the J segment 4 bases; nucleotides outside the gene matches: 4. CDR3 length equals 15 residues. CDR1 KGHSH and CDR2 LQKENI come from the germline V gene. Supplemented by reference TRBV18 and TRBJ2-7, the full variable domain reads NAGVMQNPRHLVRRRGQEARLRCSPMKGHSHVYWYRQLPEEGLKFMVYLQKENIIDESGMPKERFSAEFPKEGPSILRIQQVVRGDSAAYFCASSPGGQGAYEQYFGPGTRLTVT.

The genes are TRBV11-3 and TRBJ2-3; TRBD2 agrees at 9 bases. The CDR3 has 20 residues. V was pared by 2 bases and J by 2 bases, with 17 bases of the junction left unmatched. In germline, CDR1 is SGHNT, CDR2 YENEEA. CDR3 nucleotides: TGTGCCAGCAGCTTATGGTTCTGCTGTAGCGGGAGATCCCTCACAGATACGCAGTATTTT. Translating gives CASSLWFCCSGRSLTDTQYF.

V gene TRBV4-2 combines with J gene TRBJ1-1, with 7 nucleotides matching TRBD1. The CDR3 is 16 residues long. J was trimmed by 1 base and V by 2 bases; bases with no gene match: 7. Germline lookup yields CDR1 LGHNA and CDR2 YNFKEQ. Written as DNA, the CDR3 is TGTGCCAGCAGCCAACGTCTCGGACAGGAGAACACTGAAGCTTTCTTT. It yields the protein CASSQRLGQENTEAFF.

Here the CDR3 DNA reads TGTGCCAGCAGCTTGCCGACAGGGGGCTCTGGAAACACCATATATTTT. Its protein is CASSLPTGGSGNTIYF. This rearrangement joins TRBV5-4 to TRBJ1-3; TRBD1 matches 9 bases. V dropped 1 base and J dropped 0; count of bases not matched to a gene: 2. The CDR3 is 16 amino acids. The germline V gene has CDR1 SGHNT and CDR2 YYREEE (reference sequence).

The J gene is TRBJ1-5, the V gene TRBV15, with 8 bases lining up with TRBD1. This CDR3 is built from 15 residues. The V segment lost 0 bases and the J segment 6 bases; nucleotides outside the gene matches: 4. Germline CDR1 is LNHNV and CDR2 is YYDKDF (reference sequence). The CDR3 spells CATSRDRQGFQPQHF. CDR3 nucleotide sequence: TGTGCCACCAGCAGAGATCGACAGGGGTTTCAGCCCCAGCATTTT.

The chain uses TRBV6-1 and TRBJ2-7, with 7 nucleotides matching TRBD1. This CDR3 has 14 residues. The junction had 10 bases not matched to a gene; V was cut back by 10 bases and J by 1 base. The germline V gene has CDR1 MNHNS and CDR2 SASEGT. CDR3 region: CAIHEGGLSYEQYF. In DNA form, the CDR3 reads TGTGCCATCCACGAAGGGGGCCTTTCCTACGAGCAGTACTTC.

The chain carries TRBV28 and TRBJ2-5, with D maybe TRBD2 (6 bases). V was pared by 5 bases and J by 11 bases, with 15 bases between. Germline CDR1 reads MDHEN; CDR2 reads SYDVKM. The CDR3 contains 12 residues. The CDR3 region is CASSALGRGQYF. CDR3 DNA sequence: TGTGCCAGCAGTGCCCTCGGACGGGGGCAGTACTTC. Supplemented by reference TRBV28 and TRBJ2-5, the full variable domain reads DVKVTQSSRYLVKRTGEKVFLECVQDMDHENMFWYRQDPGLGLRLIYFSYDVKMKEKGDIPEGYSVSREKKERFSLILESASTNQTSMYLCASSALGRGQYFGPGTRLLVL.

This chain uses TRBV4-1 with TRBJ1-3, with no clear D. The ends were cut back, 1 base at V and 0 bases at J, with 13 bases in the middle. Looked up from germline, CDR1 is MGHRA and CDR2 is YSYEKL. The CDR3 extends over 17 amino acids. The CDR3 DNA is TGCGCCAGCAGCCAAGGGGTGACCCGGAGCTCTGGAAACACCATATATTTT. This encodes CASSQGVTRSSGNTIYF.

This chain joins TRBV6-5 and TRBJ1-5; 9 bases agree with TRBD1. CDR1 is MNHEY, CDR2 SVGAGI, per germline. V was clipped by 2 bases and J by 7 bases; unmatched bases: 0. This CDR3 has 13 amino acids. The CDR3 nucleotides read TGTGCCAGCAGTTACGGGACAGGGCAGCCCCAGCATTTT. It encodes CASSYGTGQPQHF.

This sequence joins TRBV2 and TRBJ1-6; D is possibly TRBD1 (6 bases). The CDR3 is made up of 15 amino acids. The germline V gene encodes CDR1 SNHLY and CDR2 FYNNEI. Trimming stripped 9 bases from V and 5 bases from J, with 17 bases between. The CDR3 protein is CAREALGQNNSPLHF. The CDR3 DNA reads TGTGCCAGGGAAGCTCTCGGACAGAATAATTCACCCCTCCACTTT.

The CDR3 sequence: CASSLGEAYGYTF. The CDR3 DNA reads as TGTGCCAGCAGCTTAGGGGAGGCCTATGGCTACACCTTC. The chain recombines TRBV7-9 with TRBJ1-2, with no clear D. Deletions cut 1 base from V and 4 bases from J, with 7 bases between. There are 13 residues in the CDR3. CDR1 SEHNR and CDR2 FQNEAQ come from the germline V gene (reference sequence).

The chain links TRBV18 to TRBJ1-2; the D gene is possibly TRBD1 (6 bases). Trimming pared 3 bases from V and 6 bases from J, leaving 11 bases between. The length of the CDR3 is 13 residues. The germline gives CDR1 KGHSH, CDR2 LQKENI. Written as DNA, the CDR3 is TGTGCCAGCTCACCGACGTCAGGGGATGGCTACACCTTC. Its protein product is CASSPTSGDGYTF.

Of note for this clone: Other DNA sequences of this sample code for an identical CDR3. CDR3 nucleotide sequence: TGCGCCAGCAGCCACGGGATCTCCTATAATTCACCCCTCCACTTT. Translation: CASSHGISYNSPLHF. J is TRBJ1-6 and V is TRBV4-3, with no clear D. V lost 3 bases, J lost 0 bases, and 6 bases lay in between. CDR3 size: 15 residues. Germline V gene sequence: CDR1 LGHNA, CDR2 YSLEER.